This entry describes one T cell receptor (beta chain). With the 5' RACE reads reprocessed, TCRdb shows one record per CDR3 protein and no DNA. Here the sample table reports some 190,000 distinct CDR3 sequences. These data are taken from a study of T cells expressing NK-cell markers. The CDR3 has 17 residues. Germline V gene lookup returns CDR1 SSHAT and CDR2 FNYEAQ (reference sequence). This receptor was obtained from a man aged 18-70 years in good health. The sample taken for sequencing was blood T cells: a sorted CD56 or NKG2C T cell subset, CD4+ or CD8+ T cells, or bulk PBMC T cells (not recorded which). The rearrangement links TRBV7-7 to TRBJ2-5; no DNA is available, so the TRBD1 call from TCRdb remains unchecked. The CDR3 sequence is CASSLKSQLGDQETQYF.